A selection of T cell receptor beta chains follows, all from one sample in a study of T cells in Graves' hyperthyroidism and ophthalmopathy. TCRdb used MiXCR to reprocess the multiplex PCR reads, holding one entry per CDR3 protein. The sample shows some 460,000 distinct CDR3 sequences, less than 20% of them seen only once. Sequenced sample: blood. The source is a young woman with Graves' hyperthyroidism. The conserved cysteine and the conserved F or W are not part of the CDR3 here. Not all rows give a size; the values are once, few, many and, for expanded clones, a class.

v_call,cdr3_length,clone_size,cdr3_aa
TRBV25-1,21,many,ASSEYQLDWFGTGGSLNTEAF
TRBV7-9,15,few,ASSPYTYGLAGETQY
TRBV3-1,14,many,ASSPHVPVGDYGYT
TRBV27,12,many,ASSLGAGAGEQY
TRBV6-2/TRBV6-3,14,many,ASSYWGRSQSGEQF
TRBV7-9,17,-,ASSLAGLAGGPLSYEQY
TRBV6-1,12,-,ASSGSQGASEQY
TRBV7-2,13,many,ASSSELATNEKLF
TRBV20-1,16,many,SARAPTSRGLRDQPQH
TRBV6-1,15,many,ASSLRTSGSGYNEQF
TRBV29-1,9,-,SVEARYEQY
TRBV6-1,14,many,ASSEDGGGGSYEQY
TRBV3-1,12,many,ASSQGDNSYEQY
TRBV20-1,13,-,SARDTSSGRNEQF
TRBV11-3,13,many,ASSSGQGGGETQY
TRBV10-3,12,many,AISIPQGNYGYT
TRBV5-6,15,few,ASSLFGVAGKGETQY
TRBV7-2,14,many,ASSRGGMDRNQPQH
TRBV7-9,12,many,ASSLGGLYYGYT
TRBV12-5,12,many,ASGLISGVTEAF
TRBV4-1,14,-,ASSQGRWDRNYEQY
TRBV19,13,-,ASSASVYLGNEQF
TRBV7-2,13,-,ASSLGGQGGHEQY
TRBV20-1,12,many,SASQGSGDYEQY
TRBV27,12,-,ATSLRAVTGELF
TRBV2,12,many,ASTWTGAAYEQY
TRBV18,12,many,ASSLGTLREKLF
TRBV2,11,many,ASSAFGGSEQY
TRBV6-1,16,many,ASSYSLPSGWSYNEQF
TRBV18,11,-,ASSPPSENEQF
TRBV4-1,13,-,ASSQELADNEKLF
TRBV12-3/TRBV12-4,13,-,ASSFLAGIQETQY
TRBV12-3/TRBV12-4,12,many,ASSFWGAQETQY
TRBV30,12,many,AWTRARVSTEAF
TRBV20-1,13,many,SARDRKGGGNGYT
TRBV6-1,12,-,ASSSHWEGETQY
TRBV6-1,10,-,ASAGHYNEQF
TRBV4-2,15,few,ASSQKEEWEGADTQY
TRBV7-2,14,many,ASRNRRGSGGTEAF
TRBV24-1,16,-,ATSAGWKDSGIKDTQY
TRBV20-1,13,many,SARGGTGASYEQY
TRBV27,13,many,ASSLSRDRGQPQH
TRBV2,11,many,ASSDYSGYEQY
TRBV20-1,14,few,SARDGVRRLNTEAF
TRBV24-1,9,many,ATSRRDTQY
TRBV20-1,12,-,SARDPKSTDTQY
TRBV9,13,few,ASSAGGDTRGSQY
TRBV9,15,many,ASSVVTDRANTGELF
TRBV30,10,many,AWSEAGYGYT
TRBV11-1,12,many,ASSLGSLTMGYT
TRBV24-1,13,many,ATSATGPRWWPQH
TRBV20-1,11,many,SASISGNTEAF
TRBV7-3,12,many,ASSPQAFSGEQY
TRBV3-1,14,many,ASSSSTSGGSETQY
TRBV28,10,few,AIGRGAEKLF
TRBV5-1,12,-,ASSLHSGTYEQY
TRBV19,14,many,ASGQGKIGSNQPQH
TRBV7-3,12,many,ASSPPGAGDTQY